The sample holds a few counts of the clone carrying this TCR beta chain. This specimen belongs to a study of cytotoxic CD8 clonotypes in ibrutinib-treated CLL. TCRdb keeps only in-frame clones here, not all; method: immunoSEQ multiplex PCR. The table lists some 150,000 clones, over 75% of them singletons. The sample here was PBMCs, taken after 36 months of ibrutinib treatment. This TCR came from a human donor with chronic lymphocytic leukemia.

The CDR3, as DNA: TGTGCCAGCAGCTTAGCGCTCGGAGCGGGAGATCGCTACGAGCAGTACTTC. Translating it yields CASSLALGAGDRYEQYF. The gene calls are TRBV7-9 and TRBJ2-7, with 8 bases matching TRBD2. CDR1 and CDR2 from the germline V gene are SEHNR and FQNEAQ (reference sequence). The CDR3 runs to 17 residues. With V trimmed by 0 bases and J by 3 bases, 10 bases remained unmatched.